One sample yielded the 14 T cell receptor beta chains listed below, sequenced in a study of PD-L1 blockade in urothelial cancer. The repertoire was sequenced with immunoSEQ multiplex PCR; TCRdb's copy has only in-frame clones and lacks some. Of about 51,000 clones listed, approximately 84% are singletons. The sample consisted of PBMCs, taken around atezolizumab (anti-PD-L1) treatment. The receptors were gathered from a man aged 55 to 70 with urothelial cancer.

The chain combines TRBV29-1 with TRBJ1-1; 9 bases fit TRBD1. Trimming took 7 bases from V and 7 from J; bases not matched to a gene: 13. This CDR3 is built from 14 residues. Germline V gives CDR1 SQVTM, CDR2 ANQGSEA. CDR3 sequence: CSAAITGGFDEAFF. The CDR3, as DNA: TGCAGCGCCGCTATTACAGGGGGCTTCGATGAAGCTTTCTTT.

The sample holds one count of this clone. The rearrangement joins TRBV20-1 to TRBJ1-2, with TRBD1 as a possible D gene (5 bases). CDR3 length: 11 residues. Germline CDR1 reads DFQATT; CDR2 reads SNEGSKA (reference sequence). Between the trimmed V and J ends, which lost 5 bases and 4 bases, there was a span of 8 bases. In DNA form, the CDR3 reads TGCAGTGCTCAGGGTTTCTATGGCTACACCTTC. Residues: CSAQGFYGYTF.

The chain combines TRBV19 with TRBJ2-3; D is perhaps TRBD1 (5 bases). CDR3 length: 15 residues. Germline V lookup: CDR1 LNHDA, CDR2 SQIVND (reference sequence). V was shortened by 3 bases and J by 1 base, with 11 bases between the two germline ends. CDR3 sequence (DNA): TGTGCCAGTAGTATGAGCAGGGTCGGCACAGATACGCAGTATTTT. This gives the protein CASSMSRVGTDTQYF. Full variable domain (missing parts from reference TRBV19 and TRBJ2-3): DGGITQSPKYLFRKEGQNVTLSCEQNLNHDAMYWYRQDPGQGLRLIYYSQIVNDFQKGDIAEGYSVSREKKESFPLTVTSAQKNPTAFYLCASSMSRVGTDTQYFGPGTRLTVL.

The V and J genes are TRBV5-5 and TRBJ2-3; 9 nucleotides agree with TRBD1. The CDR3 spans 16 residues. V was clipped by 4 bases and J by 1 base; unmatched bases: 7. Per the germline V gene, CDR1 is SGHKS and CDR2 is YYEKEE (reference sequence). The CDR3 here is CASSGGTGGGTDTQYF. The CDR3 region has the DNA TGTGCCAGCAGCGGGGGCACAGGGGGCGGCACAGATACGCAGTATTTT.

In its sample, this clone was seen a few times. V usage is TRBV11-2 and J usage is TRBJ2-7; D possibly corresponds to TRBD2 (5 bases). The V and J ends lost 5 bases and 2 bases respectively, with 19 bases between them. Germline CDR1 and CDR2: SGHAT and FQNNGV. CDR3 length equals 16 residues. The CDR3 loop is CASSAIRGARAYEQYF. DNA for the CDR3: TGTGCCAGCAGCGCCATTCGGGGTGCACGCGCCTACGAGCAGTACTTC.

The rearrangement joins TRBV6-1 to TRBJ2-7; 7 bases map to TRBD1. V trimming: 7 bases; J trimming: 2 bases; junction bases outside the gene matches: 8. The CDR3 consists of 14 residues. Germline V gene data show CDR1 as MNHNS and CDR2 as SASEGT. This CDR3 reads CASNWGQQTYEQYF. The CDR3 DNA sequence: TGTGCCAGCAACTGGGGACAGCAAACCTACGAGCAGTACTTC.

A single count supports this clone. The chain links TRBV9 to TRBJ2-1; the match to TRBD1 covers 9 bases. Germline lookup yields CDR1 SGDLS and CDR2 YYNGEE. The CDR3 is made up of 16 amino acids. V trimming: 4 bases; J trimming: 4 bases; junction bases outside the gene matches: 9. In nucleotides, the CDR3 is TGTGCCAGCAGCCCAGGAAGGGACAGGGATTACAATGAGCAGTTCTTC. This codes for CASSPGRDRDYNEQFF.

This clone was detected only once. The rearrangement uses TRBV29-1 and TRBJ2-2; the match to TRBD2 covers 8 bases. This CDR3 has 14 amino acids. Germline loops: CDR1 SQVTM, CDR2 ANQGSEA. V was clipped by 5 bases and J by 4 bases; unmatched bases: 6. DNA of the CDR3: TGCAGCGTTCTTGGACTAGCAGTCACCGGGGAGCTGTTTTTT. Its translation: CSVLGLAVTGELFF.

The CDR3 protein is CATSRAEETQYF. The CDR3 DNA reads as TGTGCCACCAGCAGAGCGGAAGAGACCCAGTACTTC. The rearrangement uses TRBV15 and TRBJ2-5; D gene uncertain. The V end was cut by 1 base, the J end by 3 bases, with 3 bases between. CDR3 length: 12 residues. Germline values: CDR1 LNHNV, CDR2 YYDKDF (reference sequence).

The chain couples TRBV11-3 to TRBJ2-2; tentatively, D is TRBD1 (6 bases). The CDR3 totals 15 residues. Per germline, CDR1 SGHNT and CDR2 YENEEA. Trimming pared 1 base from V and 4 bases from J, leaving 10 bases between. The DNA for the CDR3 is TGTGCCAGCAGCTTAGTCCGGGACACCACCGGGGAGCTGTTTTTT. This encodes CASSLVRDTTGELFF.

The chain combines TRBV6-5 with TRBJ1-4; D is unresolved. CDR1 and CDR2 (germline): MNHEY, SVGAGI. Trimming took 6 bases from V and 0 from J, leaving 11 bases between them. The CDR3 has 15 residues. CDR3 nucleotide sequence: TGTGCCAGCAGCCCCGAGTTTGCAACTAATGAAAAACTGTTTTTT. The encoded protein is CASSPEFATNEKLFF.

The chain employs TRBV14 and TRBJ1-2, with TRBD1 as a possible D gene (5 bases). Deletions cut 4 bases from V and 7 bases from J, with 25 bases between. This CDR3 has 17 amino acids. Looked up from germline, CDR1 is SGHDN and CDR2 is FVKESK. CDR3 DNA sequence: TGTGCCAGCAGCCCCTTGACTTTGTATGGGCAGGGATTTGGCTACACCTTC. It yields the protein CASSPLTLYGQGFGYTF.

This clone was picked up a small number of times. The V call is TRBV18, the J call TRBJ2-2, with TRBD1 identical over 8 bases. Trimming took 4 bases from V and 4 from J; bases not matched to a gene: 11. CDR3 length: 17 amino acids. CDR1 is KGHSH, CDR2 LQKENI, per germline. The CDR3 DNA reads TGTGCCAGCTCACTTTACAAGGACAGGGAGTTCACCGGGGAGCTGTTTTTT. This translates into CASSLYKDREFTGELFF.

The CDR3 region is CARSLKGAGLGQPQHF. In DNA form, the CDR3 reads TGTGCCAGAAGCTTAAAGGGGGCCGGCCTAGGCCAGCCCCAGCATTTT. V usage is TRBV5-3 and J usage is TRBJ1-5, with 7 bases lining up with TRBD1. TRBV5-3 is known as an ORF, though its function is uncertain. J lost 7 bases, V lost 2 bases, and 12 bases had no gene match. This CDR3 has 16 amino acids.